This is a list of T cell receptor beta chains from one sample in a study of cytomegalovirus exposure and HLA in healthy donors. Produced via immunoSEQ multiplex PCR; TCRdb's table is partial and in-frame only. The data hold just over 150,000 clones, with around 83% observed a single time. Sequenced: PBMCs. These TCRs come from a woman in her late teens or twenties in good health and CMV-seronegative. CDR3s include the opening cysteine and the closing phenylalanine or tryptophan. Each record gives: clone size, J gene, V gene, CDR3 protein. Clone size is shown for a subset of rows, as once, few, many or a class of expanded clone.

abundance: .; j_gene: TRBJ2-7; v_gene: TRBV28; CDR3aa: CASSSEVYEQYF
abundance: .; j_gene: TRBJ2-1; v_gene: TRBV5-6; CDR3aa: CASGRDTYNEQFF
abundance: once; j_gene: TRBJ2-4; v_gene: TRBV28; CDR3aa: CASSPRGSGKNIQYF
abundance: .; j_gene: TRBJ2-1; v_gene: TRBV9; CDR3aa: CASSEQGGYNEQFF
abundance: .; j_gene: TRBJ2-3; v_gene: TRBV19; CDR3aa: CASSPPGQGQYF
abundance: .; j_gene: TRBJ2-5; v_gene: TRBV29-1; CDR3aa: CSGGDETQYF
abundance: .; j_gene: TRBJ2-7; v_gene: TRBV5-1; CDR3aa: CASSPGQARYEQYF
abundance: .; j_gene: TRBJ2-3; v_gene: TRBV5-1; CDR3aa: CASSYNGPSTDTQYF
abundance: .; j_gene: TRBJ2-2; v_gene: TRBV7-2; CDR3aa: CASSVDTRGTGELFF
abundance: .; j_gene: TRBJ2-5; v_gene: TRBV7-6; CDR3aa: CASGGSAGDQETQYF